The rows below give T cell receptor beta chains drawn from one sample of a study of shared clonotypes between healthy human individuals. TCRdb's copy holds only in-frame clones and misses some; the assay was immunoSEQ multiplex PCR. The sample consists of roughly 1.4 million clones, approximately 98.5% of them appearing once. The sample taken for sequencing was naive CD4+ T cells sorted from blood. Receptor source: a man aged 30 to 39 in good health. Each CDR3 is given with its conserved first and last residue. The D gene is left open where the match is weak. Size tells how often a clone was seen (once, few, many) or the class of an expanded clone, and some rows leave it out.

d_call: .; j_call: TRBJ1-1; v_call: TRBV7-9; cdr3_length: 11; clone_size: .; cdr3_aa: CASSLGTEAFF; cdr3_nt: TGTGCCAGCAGCTTGGGCACTGAAGCTTTCTTT
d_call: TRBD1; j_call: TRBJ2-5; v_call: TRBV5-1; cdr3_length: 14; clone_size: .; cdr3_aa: CASSRTGMGETQYF; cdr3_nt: TGCGCCAGCAGCCGGACAGGGATGGGAGAGACCCAGTACTTC
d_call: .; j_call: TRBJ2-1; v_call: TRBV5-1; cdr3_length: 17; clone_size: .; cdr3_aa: CASRPYWNSATLNEQFF; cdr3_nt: TGCGCCAGCCGCCCCTATTGGAACTCGGCCACATTGAATGAGCAGTTCTTC
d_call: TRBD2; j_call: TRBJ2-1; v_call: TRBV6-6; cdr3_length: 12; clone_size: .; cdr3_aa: CATRRGGMEQFF; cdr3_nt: TGTGCCACCCGCCGGGGGGGCATGGAGCAGTTCTTC
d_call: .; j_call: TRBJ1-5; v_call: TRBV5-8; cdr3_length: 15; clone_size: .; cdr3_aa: CASTSWGASNQPQHF; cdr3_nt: TGTGCCAGCACTTCTTGGGGGGCAAGCAATCAGCCCCAGCATTTT
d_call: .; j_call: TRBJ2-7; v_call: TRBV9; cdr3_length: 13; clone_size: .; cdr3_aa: CASSAAPWDEQYF; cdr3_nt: TGTGCCAGCAGCGCCGCGCCTTGGGACGAGCAGTACTTC
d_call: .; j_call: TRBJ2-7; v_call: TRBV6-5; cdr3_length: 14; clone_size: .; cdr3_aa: CASSSVLAGSAQYF; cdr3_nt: TGTGCCAGCAGTTCCGTACTGGCGGGATCCGCGCAGTACTTC
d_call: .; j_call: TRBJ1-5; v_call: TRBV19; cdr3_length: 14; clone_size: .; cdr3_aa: CATAIGTGNQPQHF; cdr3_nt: TGTGCCACCGCGATCGGGACGGGGAATCAGCCCCAGCATTTT
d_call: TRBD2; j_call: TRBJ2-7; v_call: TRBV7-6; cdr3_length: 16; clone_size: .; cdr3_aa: CASSLVSGGSSYEQYF; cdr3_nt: TGTGCCAGCAGCTTAGTTAGCGGGGGGAGCTCCTACGAGCAGTACTTC
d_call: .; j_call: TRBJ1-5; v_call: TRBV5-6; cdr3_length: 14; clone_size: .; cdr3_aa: CASSRTRGNQPQHF; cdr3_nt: TGTGCCAGCAGCCGGACAAGGGGCAATCAGCCCCAGCATTTT
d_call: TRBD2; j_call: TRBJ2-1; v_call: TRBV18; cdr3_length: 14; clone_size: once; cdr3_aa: CASSTTSSGGPRIF; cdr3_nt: TGTGCCAGCTCAACTACTAGCTCGGGAGGGCCTAGGATCTTC
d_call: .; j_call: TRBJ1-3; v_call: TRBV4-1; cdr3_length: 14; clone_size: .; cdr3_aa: CASADPKSGNTIYF; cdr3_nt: TGCGCCAGCGCGGACCCGAAGTCTGGAAACACCATATATTTT
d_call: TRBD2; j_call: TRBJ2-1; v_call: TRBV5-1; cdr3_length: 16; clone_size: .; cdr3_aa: CASSSGLTGGPGEQFF; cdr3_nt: TGCGCCAGCAGCTCAGGACTAACGGGAGGGCCCGGGGAGCAGTTCTTC
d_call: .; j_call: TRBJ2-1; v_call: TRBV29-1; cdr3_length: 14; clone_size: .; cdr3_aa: CSVVVDKRKGEQFF; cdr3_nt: TGCAGCGTTGTAGTGGACAAAAGAAAGGGTGAGCAGTTCTTC
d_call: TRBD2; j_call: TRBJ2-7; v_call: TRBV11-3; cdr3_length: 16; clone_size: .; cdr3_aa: CASSVSQREVPYEQYF; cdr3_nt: TGTGCCAGCAGCGTCTCCCAGCGGGAGGTCCCCTATGAGCAGTACTTC
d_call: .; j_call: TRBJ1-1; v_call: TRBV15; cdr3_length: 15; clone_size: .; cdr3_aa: CATSRDRGRNTEAFF; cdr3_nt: TGTGCCACCAGCAGAGACAGGGGTCGGAACACTGAAGCTTTCTTT
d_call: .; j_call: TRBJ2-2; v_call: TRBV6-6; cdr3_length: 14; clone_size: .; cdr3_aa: CASSYGPNTGELFF; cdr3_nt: TGTGCCAGCAGTTACGGGCCGAACACCGGGGAGCTGTTTTTT
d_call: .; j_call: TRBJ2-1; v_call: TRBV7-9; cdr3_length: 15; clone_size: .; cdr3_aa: CASSLRDPTYNEQFF; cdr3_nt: TGTGCCAGCAGCCTCCGGGACCCAACCTACAATGAGCAGTTCTTC
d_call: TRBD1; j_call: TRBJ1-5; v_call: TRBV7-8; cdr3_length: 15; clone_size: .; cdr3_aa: CASSIQGASNQPQHF; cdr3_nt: TGTGCCAGCAGCATCCAGGGGGCCAGCAATCAGCCCCAGCATTTT
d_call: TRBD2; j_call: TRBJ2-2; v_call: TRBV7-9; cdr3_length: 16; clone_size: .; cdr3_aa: CASSSPGRAYTGELFF; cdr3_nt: TGTGCCAGCAGCTCCCCGGGGAGGGCGTACACCGGGGAGCTGTTTTTT
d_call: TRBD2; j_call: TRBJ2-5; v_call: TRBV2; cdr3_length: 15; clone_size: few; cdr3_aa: CASGRLAGSRETQYF; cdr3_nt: TGTGCCAGCGGGAGACTAGCGGGGTCGCGGGAGACCCAGTACTTC
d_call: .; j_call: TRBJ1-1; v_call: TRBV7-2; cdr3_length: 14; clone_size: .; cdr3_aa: CASSLEAGRTEAFF; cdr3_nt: TGTGCCAGCAGCTTAGAGGCGGGCAGGACTGAAGCTTTCTTT
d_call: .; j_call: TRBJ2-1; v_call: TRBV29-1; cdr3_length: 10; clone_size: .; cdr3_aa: CSAGGNEQFF; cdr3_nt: TGCAGCGCTGGGGGGAATGAGCAGTTCTTC
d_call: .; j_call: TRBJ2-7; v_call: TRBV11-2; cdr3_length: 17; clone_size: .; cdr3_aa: CASSPRPAGVVMHEQYF; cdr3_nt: TGTGCCAGCAGCCCTAGGCCCGCGGGCGTGGTGATGCACGAGCAGTACTTC
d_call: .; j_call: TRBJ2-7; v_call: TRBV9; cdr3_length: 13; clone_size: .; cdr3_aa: CASSPGLNEWQYF; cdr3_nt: TGTGCCAGCAGCCCCGGACTAAACGAGTGGCAGTACTTC
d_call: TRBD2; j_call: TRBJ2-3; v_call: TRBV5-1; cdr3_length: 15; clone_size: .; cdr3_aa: CASSLEAGAADTQYF; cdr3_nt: TGCGCCAGCAGCTTAGAAGCGGGGGCCGCAGATACGCAGTATTTT
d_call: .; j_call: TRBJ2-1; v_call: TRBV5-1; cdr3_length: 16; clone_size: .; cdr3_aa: CASSLALASSYNEQFF; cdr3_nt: TGCGCCAGCAGCTTGGCCCTGGCGAGCTCCTACAATGAGCAGTTCTTC
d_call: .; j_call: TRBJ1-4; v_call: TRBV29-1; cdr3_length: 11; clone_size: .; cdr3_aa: CSVELGEKLFF; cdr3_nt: TGCAGCGTGGAATTAGGTGAAAAACTGTTTTTT
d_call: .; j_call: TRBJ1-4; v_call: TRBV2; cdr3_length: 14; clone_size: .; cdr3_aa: CASSDGASREKLFF; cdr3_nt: TGTGCCAGCAGTGATGGTGCATCCAGGGAAAAACTGTTTTTT
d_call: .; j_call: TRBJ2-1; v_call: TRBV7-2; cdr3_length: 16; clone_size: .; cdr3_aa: CASSLQGLSSYNEQFF; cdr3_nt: TGTGCCAGCAGCCTACAGGGACTTAGCTCCTACAATGAGCAGTTCTTC
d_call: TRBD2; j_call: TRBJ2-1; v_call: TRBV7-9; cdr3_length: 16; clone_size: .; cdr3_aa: CASSPMGLAVYNEQFF; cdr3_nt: TGTGCCAGCAGCCCGATGGGACTAGCGGTCTACAATGAGCAGTTCTTC
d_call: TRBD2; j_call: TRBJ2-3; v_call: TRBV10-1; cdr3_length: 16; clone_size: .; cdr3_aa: CASSEIGAGASDTQYF; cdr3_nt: TGCGCCAGCAGTGAGATAGGTGCGGGAGCTTCAGATACGCAGTATTTT
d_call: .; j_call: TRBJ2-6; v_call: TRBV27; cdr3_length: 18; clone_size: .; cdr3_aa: CASSLNSQGYSGANVLTF; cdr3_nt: TGTGCCAGCAGTTTAAACTCCCAGGGGTACTCTGGGGCCAACGTCCTGACTTTC
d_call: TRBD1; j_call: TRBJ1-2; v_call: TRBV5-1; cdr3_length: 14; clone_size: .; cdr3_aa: CASSGSTGGSGYTF; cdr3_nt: TGCGCCAGCAGCGGTTCCACAGGGGGAAGTGGCTACACCTTC
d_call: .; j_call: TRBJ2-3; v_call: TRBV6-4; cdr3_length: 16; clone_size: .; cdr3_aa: CASSEGVAHGLDTQYF; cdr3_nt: TGTGCCAGCAGTGAAGGGGTAGCCCATGGCCTAGATACGCAGTATTTT
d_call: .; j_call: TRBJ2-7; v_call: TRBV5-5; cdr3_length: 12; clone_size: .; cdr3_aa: CASSQGGGEQYF; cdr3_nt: TGTGCCAGCAGTCAAGGAGGCGGCGAGCAGTACTTC